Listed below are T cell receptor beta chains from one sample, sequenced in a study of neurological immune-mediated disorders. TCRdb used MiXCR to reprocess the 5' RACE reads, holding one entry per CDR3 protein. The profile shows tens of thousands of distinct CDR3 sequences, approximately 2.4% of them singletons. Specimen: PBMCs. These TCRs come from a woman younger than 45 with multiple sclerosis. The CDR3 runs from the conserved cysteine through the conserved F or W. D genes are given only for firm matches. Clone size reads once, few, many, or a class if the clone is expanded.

cdr3_aa: CSARGSSGRDQETQYF; cdr3_nt: TGCAGTGCTAGAGGTTCTAGCGGGAGGGACCAAGAGACCCAGTACTTC; j_call: TRBJ2-5; d_call: TRBD2; clone_size: many; v_call: TRBV20-1
cdr3_aa: CSARDPQGYSNQPQHF; cdr3_nt: TGCAGTGCTAGAGATCCCCAGGGCTATAGCAATCAGCCCCAGCATTTT; j_call: TRBJ1-5; d_call: NA; clone_size: many; v_call: TRBV20-1
cdr3_aa: CASSRGWNTEAFF; cdr3_nt: TGTGCCAGCAGCCGGGGGTGGAACACTGAAGCTTTCTTT; j_call: TRBJ1-1; d_call: NA; clone_size: few; v_call: TRBV6-2/TRBV6-3
cdr3_aa: CASSFAGGFEQYF; cdr3_nt: TGCGCCAGCAGCTTTGCGGGGGGTTTCGAGCAGTACTTC; j_call: TRBJ2-7; d_call: TRBD2; clone_size: many; v_call: TRBV5-1
cdr3_aa: CSAREGPSSYNEQFF; cdr3_nt: TGCAGTGCTAGAGAGGGTCCTAGCTCCTACAATGAGCAGTTCTTC; j_call: TRBJ2-1; d_call: NA; clone_size: many; v_call: TRBV20-1
cdr3_aa: CSARGLAGAGEQFF; cdr3_nt: TGCAGTGCTAGGGGACTAGCGGGAGCCGGTGAGCAGTTCTTC; j_call: TRBJ2-1; d_call: TRBD2; clone_size: many; v_call: TRBV20-1
cdr3_aa: CSVGQGHGELFF; cdr3_nt: TGCAGCGTCGGACAGGGGCACGGGGAGCTGTTTTTT; j_call: TRBJ2-2; d_call: TRBD1; clone_size: many; v_call: TRBV29-1
cdr3_aa: CASSQGIHTEAFF; cdr3_nt: TGTGCCAGCAGCCAAGGGATACACACTGAAGCTTTCTTT; j_call: TRBJ1-1; d_call: NA; clone_size: many; v_call: TRBV3-1
cdr3_aa: CASSTTGLAGVGTGELFF; cdr3_nt: TGTGCCAGCAGTACTACGGGACTAGCGGGAGTAGGTACCGGGGAGCTGTTTTTT; j_call: TRBJ2-2; d_call: TRBD2; clone_size: many; v_call: TRBV6-2/TRBV6-3
cdr3_aa: CSALSGTQYF; cdr3_nt: TGCAGCGCCCTGAGCGGTACGCAGTATTTT; j_call: TRBJ2-3; d_call: NA; clone_size: many; v_call: TRBV29-1